One and the same sample provided the 14 T cell receptor beta chains below, sequenced in a study of Ad26.COV2.S vaccination and SARS-CoV-2 variants. Indicated treatment: about 20 received Ad26.COV2.S at low or high dose, single or two shots; 5 received placebo; per-sample allocation not given. All samples were drawn on day 63, counting from the first vaccine or placebo injection. This table comes from immunoSEQ multiplex PCR, and its TCRdb copy is limited to in-frame clones, with some not included. The sample has about 350,000 clones, roughly nine tenths seen once. This specimen was peripheral blood, taken in a trial of Ad26.COV2.S vaccine versus placebo. These TCRs come from a person between 18 and 65 years old who received the Ad26.COV2.S COVID-19 vaccine or a placebo.

The V gene is TRBV7-3, the J gene TRBJ1-2; possibly TRBD1 for D (6 bases). In germline, CDR1 is SGHTA, CDR2 FQGTGA. Trimming left V 5 bases short and J 2 bases short, with 15 bases between. The CDR3 is 15 amino acids. The CDR3 DNA sequence: TGTGCCAGCAGCCCCAGCCGGGACACAAACTATGGCTACACCTTC. It codes for CASSPSRDTNYGYTF.

This sequence joins TRBV7-3 and TRBJ2-5; D is undetermined. Trimming removed 5 bases from V and 5 bases from J, with 12 bases in between. The CDR3 is made up of 13 amino acids. Germline V gene data show CDR1 as SGHTA and CDR2 as FQGTGA. The CDR3 reads CASSTNQLETQYF. CDR3 nucleotides: TGTGCCAGCAGCACAAATCAATTGGAGACCCAGTACTTC. The full variable domain, completed using reference TRBV7-3 and TRBJ2-5, is GAGVSQTPSNKVTEKGKYVELRCDPISGHTALYWYRQSLGQGPEFLIYFQGTGAADDSGLPNDRFFAVRPEGSVSTLKIQRTERGDSAVYLCASSTNQLETQYFGPGTRLLVL.

This chain uses TRBV30 with TRBJ1-2; tentatively, D is TRBD1 (5 bases). The CDR3 runs 11 residues. V lost 6 bases, J lost 7 bases, and 12 bases lay in between. The V gene's germline CDR1 is GTSNPN and CDR2 SVGIG (reference sequence). The CDR3 region is CACMRRGGYTF. The CDR3 nucleotides read TGTGCCTGTATGAGGAGGGGTGGCTACACCTTC.

The CDR3 spells CASTGGGVPLSSYEQYF. The CDR3 bases are TGTGCCAGCACTGGCGGGGGGGTACCTCTTAGCTCCTACGAGCAGTACTTC. This chain links TRBV2 with TRBJ2-7; 9 bases are shared with TRBD2. The V gene end was trimmed by 7 bases and the J gene end by 0 bases; junction bases not matched to a gene: 13. CDR3 length: 17 residues. The germline V gene has CDR1 SNHLY and CDR2 FYNNEI.

The chain uses TRBV28 and TRBJ1-6; maybe TRBD1 (6 bases). With 5 bases removed from V and 4 bases from J, the gap between germline ends came to 15 bases. The CDR3 spans 16 residues. Germline V gene lookup returns CDR1 MDHEN and CDR2 SYDVKM. CDR3 protein: CASSTPQGYYNSPLHF. DNA for the CDR3: TGTGCCAGCAGTACCCCACAGGGTTATTATAATTCACCCCTCCACTTT.

The chain recombines TRBV5-8 with TRBJ1-1; D is uncertain. V shed 0 bases and J shed 2 bases, with 8 bases lying between them. Germline loops: CDR1 SGHTS, CDR2 YDEGEE. The length of the CDR3 is 14 residues. The CDR3 spells CASSLDSGNTEAFF. The DNA of the CDR3 is TGTGCCAGCAGCTTGGACAGTGGAAACACTGAAGCTTTCTTT.

This chain's CDR3 is CASREHPPNSYEQYF. In nucleotides, the CDR3 is TGTGCCAGCAGAGAACACCCTCCAAACTCCTACGAGCAGTACTTC. The chain employs TRBV11-2 and TRBJ2-7; D uncertain. V was pared by 6 bases and J by 0 bases, with 15 bases between. Germline values: CDR1 SGHAT, CDR2 FQNNGV. This CDR3 is built from 15 residues.

J is TRBJ2-1 and V is TRBV7-2; 7 bases line up with TRBD2. The CDR3 has 13 amino acids. The J segment lost 12 bases and the V segment lost 7 bases, leaving 12 bases of the junction unmatched. The germline V gene encodes CDR1 SGHTA and CDR2 FQGNSA. CDR3 in DNA: TGTGCCAGCACCCCAGGGACCCCGGGGGGGCAGTTCTTC. Translation gives CASTPGTPGGQFF.

The chain combines TRBV7-7 with TRBJ2-1; D is ambiguous. V lost 2 bases, J lost 7 bases, and 15 bases lay in between. The germline gives CDR1 SSHAT, CDR2 FNYEAQ (reference sequence). The CDR3 extends over 15 amino acids. The CDR3 region has the DNA TGTGCCAGCAGCTTACAGCTAAGCTCCGGGAATGAGCAGTTCTTC. Translated: CASSLQLSSGNEQFF. The full variable domain, in which reference TRBV7-7 and TRBJ2-1 provide the parts outside the CDR3, is GAGVSQSPRYKVTKRGQDVTLRCDPISSHATLYWYQQALGQGPEFLTYFNYEAQPDKSGLPSDRFSAERPEGSISTLTIQRTEQRDSAMYRCASSLQLSSGNEQFFGPGTRLTVL.

The chain uses TRBV18 and TRBJ1-5; D ambiguous. V dropped 3 bases and J dropped 7 bases, with 13 bases sitting between them. From germline, CDR1 is KGHSH and CDR2 LQKENI. The CDR3 extends over 14 amino acids. Here the CDR3 reads CASSPFKEPQPQHF. For the CDR3, the DNA is TGTGCCAGCTCACCTTTTAAGGAACCACAGCCCCAGCATTTT.

This clone was recorded only once. This chain connects TRBV4-1 to TRBJ2-7; D is ambiguous. V lost 0 bases and J 2 bases, leaving 14 bases between the germline ends. This CDR3 comprises 16 residues. The V gene's germline CDR1 is MGHRA and CDR2 YSYEKL. CDR3 loop: CASSQDEKHGAYEQYF. The CDR3 DNA is TGCGCCAGCAGCCAAGATGAGAAACACGGAGCCTACGAGCAGTACTTC.

The chain is built from TRBV5-6 and TRBJ1-1, with D uncertain. The CDR3 length is 14 residues. Germline CDR1 is SGHDT and CDR2 is YYEEEE. V was shortened by 0 bases and J by 0 bases, with 6 bases between the two germline ends. Here the CDR3 DNA reads TGTGCCAGCAGCTTGGCGACCGTGAACACTGAAGCTTTCTTT. Protein product: CASSLATVNTEAFF.

The chain carries TRBV9 and TRBJ2-5; TRBD2 is a possible D gene (5 bases). The V end lost 4 bases, the J end lost 5 bases, and 12 bases lay between the germline ends. Germline V gene data show CDR1 as SGDLS and CDR2 as YYNGEE. The CDR3 covers 13 residues. CDR3 in amino acids: CASSSTPGETQYF. The DNA for the CDR3 is TGTGCCAGCAGCTCCACCCCGGGGGAGACCCAGTACTTC.

This chain joins TRBV4-1 and TRBJ1-1; 9 nucleotides agree with TRBD1. The CDR3 loop spans 16 amino acids. J lost 5 bases, V lost 4 bases, and 11 bases had no gene match. Germline V gene data show CDR1 as MGHRA and CDR2 as YSYEKL. The CDR3 DNA sequence: TGCGCCAGCAGCCCACACCCGACAGGGGGGAGTACTGAAGCTTTCTTT. Amino acids: CASSPHPTGGSTEAFF.